This passage covers 5 T cell receptor beta chains from one sample sequenced in a study of neoadjuvant nivolumab and ipilimumab in lung cancer. TCRdb keeps only in-frame clones here, not all; method: immunoSEQ multiplex PCR. This table has about 7,000 clones, roughly 84% appearing once. This material consisted of tumor tissue, taken after neoadjuvant nivolumab, alone or with ipilimumab, at or shortly before surgery. The source is an adult with non-small cell lung cancer.

This clone was recorded once. The chain links TRBV7-8 to TRBJ2-2, with D perhaps TRBD2 (7 bases). The germline gives CDR1 SGHVS, CDR2 FQNEAQ. V lost 2 bases and J 6 bases, leaving 16 bases between the germline ends. The CDR3 covers 16 residues. CDR3 nucleotides: TGTGCCAGCAGCTTACCCCAGGGGAGGGTGGCCGGGGAGCTGTTTTTT. Translated: CASSLPQGRVAGELFF.

This chain uses TRBV5-6 with TRBJ2-2; either TRBD1 or TRBD2 may supply D (5 bases each). V lost 0 bases and J lost 4, with 13 bases in between. Germline assignment: CDR1 SGHDT and CDR2 YYEEEE. The CDR3 is 16 amino acids. The CDR3 loop is CASSLVAGLATGELFF. CDR3 sequence (DNA): TGTGCCAGCAGCTTGGTGGCAGGGCTAGCCACCGGGGAGCTGTTTTTT.

The chain is built from TRBV10-1 and TRBJ1-1; D unresolved. Germline CDR1 WNHNN, CDR2 SYGVQD (reference sequence). The CDR3 is made up of 12 amino acids. Trimming cost V 8 bases and J 2 bases, with 9 bases left between them. CDR3 nucleotide sequence: TGCGCCAGCTCGGTGGGTAACACTGAAGCTTTCTTT. This gives the protein CASSVGNTEAFF.

This chain joins TRBV5-1 and TRBJ2-7; no clear D. Germline V gene sequence: CDR1 SGHRS, CDR2 YFSETQ. There are 15 residues in the CDR3. The ends were cut back, 0 bases at V and 2 bases at J, with 12 bases in the middle. CDR3 bases: TGCGCCAGCAGCTTGGTGGGAACCCGAACCTACGAGCAGTACTTC. Encoded protein: CASSLVGTRTYEQYF.

This rearrangement joins TRBV27 to TRBJ2-2; D unresolved. The V gene's germline CDR1 is MNHEY and CDR2 SMNVEV (reference sequence). The CDR3 runs to 17 residues. V lost 5 bases, J lost 0 bases, and 16 bases lay in between. The CDR3 reads CASSTWIERTNTGELFF. CDR3 DNA sequence: TGTGCCAGCAGTACCTGGATTGAGCGTACGAACACCGGGGAGCTGTTTTTT.